The entry that follows covers one TCR beta chain sequence. Its cognate antigen has yet to be identified. This CDR3 fails to terminate in the conserved phenylalanine or tryptophan, so it likely reflects a read error. The sample comes from a study of Graves' ophthalmopathy and Graves' hyperthyroidism (dated by TCRdb to between 2017 and 2018). As for the study more broadly: Peripheral blood was collected at initial diagnosis, prior to any treatment. In over 5 hyperthyroidism patients, the T-cell repertoire of thyroid tissue was compared with the T-cell repertoire of blood. A discovery set of 95 to 100 patients (43 ophthalmopathy, about 59 stable hyperthyroidism) was enrolled to explore V-J signatures distinguishing ophthalmopathy from hyperthyroidism. An independent validation cohort comprised under 20 hyperthyroidism patients and about 16 patients who later progressed from hyperthyroidism to ophthalmopathy. Once sampling was done, hyperthyroidism patients were given methimazole at a starting dose of 30 mg daily, while ophthalmopathy patients were given high-dose intravenous methylprednisolone. The study used signatures of the TCR beta repertoire to tell Graves' ophthalmopathy apart from Graves' hyperthyroidism and to predict which patients would progress to ophthalmopathy. In total, 120 to 150 blood samples were TCR-sequenced: roughly 45 ophthalmopathy, some 75 hyperthyroidism and some 17 hyperthyroidism-to-ophthalmopathy patients.

Ophthalmopathy patients were characterized by moderately to severely active disease, a Clinical Activity Score of at least 3, a NOSPECS grade of at least 4, and a disease duration under 3 months. Patients with other autoimmune diseases, uncontrolled infections, pregnancy or lactation were excluded from the study. Diagnosis relied on clinical symptoms, serum thyroxine, TRAb, thyroid ultrasound and orbital computed tomography. Ficoll-Paque density gradient centrifugation was used to isolate PBMCs from about 10 ml of fresh peripheral blood. Total RNA was extracted with Trizol reagent and quality-checked on an Agilent 2100 Bioanalyzer. The research as a whole found: In cross-validation, the 13-signature model distinguished ophthalmopathy from stable hyperthyroidism with nearly 90% sensitivity and around 81% specificity, while in the test set the corresponding values were about 80% and 75%. In validation, the model predicted ophthalmopathy progression with about 70% sensitivity and about 73% specificity; roughly 12 predicted patients were CT-confirmed with GO in a median of about 6.1 months. Sample size was not statistically predetermined, and group allocation was not concealed from the investigators. Most of the expanded thyroid clonotypes with a frequency above 0.001 were also detected in blood, and it was suggested that the thyroid immune response may be reflected by blood repertoires.

For repertoire sequencing, the TCR beta CDR3 regions were amplified from RNA transcripts. HTBI primers and the Qiagen OneStep RT-PCR kit were used in a first-round RT-PCR, which was followed by a second-round multiplex PCR, size selection and purification. Libraries were sequenced paired-end with 100 bp reads on an Illumina HiSeq2000. Per the original workflow: Reads were processed with SOAPnuke, discarding reads with adapters, uncalled bases, mean Phred below 15, or no exact constant-primer or identifier match. High-quality paired reads were merged with COPE v1.2.5. Unique nucleotide sequences were defined as clonotypes and aligned to IMGT TRB V, D and J references using MiTCR v1.1. The analysis was limited to V-J combinations with a frequency above 0.0001, which together covered over 99% of the repertoires. A TCR clonal expansion and chaos score per V-J combination was defined as the ratio of F50 clonal expansion to chaos observed in the TCRdist matrix. Welch's t-statistics and random forest were used to reduce features to 10 to 15 V-J combinations, which were fed into a naive Bayes classifier. Thyroid-blood repertoire similarity was quantified with the Morisita-Horn index. TCRdb reanalyzed the raw reads on its own, using fastp at Q25 for trimming and MiXCR for clone calling, and kept in-frame beta chains. Every distinct CDR3 protein forms one entry, paired with its most common genes and DNA. These V and J calls are TCRdb output, not the study's own analysis. The sample table shows tens of thousands of distinct CDR3 sequences, and approximately 52% are seen once. The top ten hold 4.7% of the sample.

The receptor was derived from an adult woman with Graves' ophthalmopathy. Sequencing input: peripheral blood.

Here is the DNA: TGTGCCAGCAGTGATGTCCCTACCAATAACATTCAGTACATC. Its translation is CASSDVPTNNIQYI. This chain joins TRBV2 to TRBJ2-4; too little of a D gene remains to name it. The germline V gene yields SNHLY for CDR1 and FYNNEI for CDR2. The CDR3 numbers 14 amino acids, ends counted. Only CDR3 DNA remains: 42 bases, in frame from the first base.